This T cell receptor (beta chain) stems from a study of blood T cell repertoires in COVID-19. Study context: Sample material is recorded as cDNA or gDNA derived from T cells, B-cell-depleted T cells, or PBMCs.

Libraries were prepared by immunoSEQ multiplex PCR; TCRdb keeps only in-frame clonotypes and omits some of them. The table has roughly 300,000 clones, around 85% seen once. Participant age was roughly 18 to 95 years, and participants resided in about two dozen US areas. The CDR3 length is 14 residues. V gave up 4 bases and J gave up 4 bases, with 11 bases separating them. Per germline, CDR1 MNHEY and CDR2 SVGEGT. This rearrangement joins TRBV6-2 or TRBV6-3 to TRBJ1-3; D is undetermined. The receptor's source is a woman between 40 and 50 years old with acute COVID-19. The sample comprised PBMCs or T cells enriched from blood (not recorded which). This chain's CDR3 is CASSSPSFGNTIYF. The CDR3 DNA reads as TGTGCCAGCAGTTCCCCGTCCTTCGGAAACACCATATATTTT.